This TCR beta chain emerged from a study of T cells in women clearing cervical HPV infection (dated by TCRdb to between 2018 and 2020). For the study in its entirety: Cases were approximately 25 women with histologically confirmed HPV16-related CIN3 or worse, including 2 invasive cancers. The controls were over 20 women whose single incident HPV16 infection cleared within 12 months with no development of precancer or cancer. Blood from cases was collected at the visit where the lesion was first found, while blood from controls was collected once the infection could no longer be detected. For cases, a median interval of roughly 150 days, with an interquartile range of about 90 to 210 days, was observed between lesion detection and blood sampling. Since only a few of the women had HLA typing available, the possibility that HLA type was acting as a confounder could not be ruled out. An exploratory proof-of-principle case-control study, nested within the Guanacaste HPV Natural History Study in Costa Rica, was conducted to compare TCR repertoires across cervical HPV16 outcomes. Cases were matched to controls by age within five years and by the year the sample was collected. A median age of almost 35 years was observed in cases versus approximately 38 in controls, and no significant differences in baseline characteristics were found. In the parent cohort, approximately 9,900 women aged 18 or older were enrolled in Guanacaste, Costa Rica, during about 1993 to 1995 and then followed for less than 8 years. Five blinded duplicates per group were added as quality controls, giving around 60 samples: approximately 50 participants and roughly 10 replicates. Overall study results and their limits: TCR repertoire richness was significantly higher in CIN3+ cases than in controls across sequencing depths, while evenness did not differ. Cases had lower TRBV6-7 relative abundance than controls (roughly 0.12% versus 0.17%; Bonferroni P = 0.0008). By combining richness with V gene abundances, random forest classifiers separated cases from controls with an estimated AUC of 0.83. Whether associations preceded infection or resulted from infection could not be shown with the cross-sectional design, and effector/memory subsets and HPV-specific T cells were not isolated. Because T-cell numbers per sample were unknown, differences in richness could reflect varying T-cell content rather than repertoire biology.

As for this clone: No antigen is known for it. The read comes to an end 3 residues before the CDR3 does, leaving the germline J gene to fill in the end.

Using the immunoSEQ assay, multiplex PCR amplified TCR beta CDR3 regions from an average of approximately 1.1 ug of genomic DNA per sample. The assay corrected primer bias using a complete synthetic TCR repertoire to establish an amplification baseline. The amplicons were sequenced on the Illumina platform. Per the source publication's procedure: Error correction of the sequences involved clustering with frequency ratios plus a modified nearest-neighbor algorithm, after which the sequences were analyzed in the immunoSEQ Analyzer using IMGT gene definitions. TCR richness and evenness were averaged over 20 rarefaction repeats at each rarefaction depth, excluding samples with fewer sequences than the depth. Wilcoxon rank sum tests with FDR correction were used to compare V, D and J gene relative abundances between the groups. Blinded duplicates gave an intraclass correlation of 95.6% for TCR richness and an average of about 74% across 70 or so gene segments. TCRdb limited this immuneACCESS table to in-frame rearrangements with V and J called. A share of clones is missing; checked studies link under half to unresolved V genes, and the rest is unexplained. That table furnishes V, J and clone size, whereas the DNA furnished D and trimming. The table of this sample itemizes 25,000 to 35,000 clones. Of the sample, under 3.5% is held by the ten largest clones.

For CDR1 and CDR2, the germline V gene (reference sequence) lists GTSNPN and SVGIG. The CDR3, cysteine through phenylalanine, is 15 amino acids long. The CDR3 was read in part: 36 bases, with the frame set at base 1. Trimming removed 4 bases from V and 4 bases from J; the gene matches leave 7 bases unexplained. Every participant had a single incident cervical HPV16 infection, and women with prevalent HPV16 infections were excluded. Cervical HPV DNA was detected by MY09/MY11 PCR and genotyped by dot-blot hybridization. Around 15 mL of heparinized blood was centrifuged, after which the buffy coat was aliquoted, frozen at -30 degrees C, and then stored at -80 degrees C. QIAGEN kits were used to extract genomic DNA from buffy coat specimens.

This clonotype was obtained from a woman between 18 and 70 years old with a cervical HPV16 infection that either progressed to CIN3+ or cleared (not recorded which). The sequencing input was blood buffy coat. The chain joins TRBV30 to TRBJ1-3; TRBD1 agrees with 10 junctional bases. The CDR3 DNA, read in part, is TGTGCCTGGACTCGACAGGGGGCGGAAGGAAACACC. Translation gives CAWTRQGAEGNT. In full, the CDR3 reads CAWTRQGAEGNTIYF.